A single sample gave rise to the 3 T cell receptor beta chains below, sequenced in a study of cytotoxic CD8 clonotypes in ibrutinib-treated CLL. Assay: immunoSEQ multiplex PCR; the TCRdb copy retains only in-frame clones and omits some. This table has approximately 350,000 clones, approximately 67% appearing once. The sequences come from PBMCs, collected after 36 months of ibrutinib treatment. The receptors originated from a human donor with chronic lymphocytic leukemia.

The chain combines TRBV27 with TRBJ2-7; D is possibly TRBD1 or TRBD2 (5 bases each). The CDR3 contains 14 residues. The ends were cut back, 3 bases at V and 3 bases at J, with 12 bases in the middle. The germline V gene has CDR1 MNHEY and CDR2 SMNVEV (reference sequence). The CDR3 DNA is TGTGCCAGCAGTTTCGTAGGGGACCGCTACGAGCAGTACTTC. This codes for CASSFVGDRYEQYF.

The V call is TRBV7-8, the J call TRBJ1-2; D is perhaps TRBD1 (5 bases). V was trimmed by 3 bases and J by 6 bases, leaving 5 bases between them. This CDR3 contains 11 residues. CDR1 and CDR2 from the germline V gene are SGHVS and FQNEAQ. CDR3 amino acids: CASSLGHGYTF. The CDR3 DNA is TGTGCCAGCAGCTTGGGGCATGGCTACACCTTC.

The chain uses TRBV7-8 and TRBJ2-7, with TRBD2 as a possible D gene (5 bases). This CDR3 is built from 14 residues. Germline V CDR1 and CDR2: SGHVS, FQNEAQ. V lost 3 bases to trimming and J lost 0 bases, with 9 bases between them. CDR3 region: CASSFWEPSYEQYF. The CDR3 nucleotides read TGTGCCAGCAGCTTCTGGGAGCCCTCCTACGAGCAGTACTTC. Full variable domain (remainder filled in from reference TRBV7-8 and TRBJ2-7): GAGVSQSPRYKVAKRGQDVALRCDPISGHVSLFWYQQALGQGPEFLTYFQNEAQLDKSGLPSDRFFAERPEGSVSTLKIQRTQQEDSAVYLCASSFWEPSYEQYFGPGTRLTVT.